This TCR beta chain was captured in a study of human T cells and chemical hapten exposure. As for the study in general: Among samples, TCR yields varied mainly because of small differences in pooled library volume. General study results and limits: With DPC sensitization, TCRs exceeding 1 in 1000 frequency showed no change.

This clonotype showed up many times. Its antigen is as yet unknown. Total RNA was isolated from unfractionated whole blood. Single cDNA molecules in the library carried unique molecular identifiers attached during preparation. As handled by the study authors: 90,000 to 100,000 TCRs per sample was the median, with a range of about 20,000 to 690,600. One entry per CDR3 protein, called by TCRdb with MiXCR from the reads. In this record, the V and J calls reflect TCRdb's handling and not the investigators' own analysis. The sample has about 120,000 distinct CDR3 sequences, less than 10% seen once; the top ten hold 1.3% to 1.5%. The receptor was derived from a human donor in good health. Some clones in this sample may be carry-over from other donors' samples. The specimen sequenced was whole blood.

The CDR3 nucleotides read TGTGCCAGTAGTTCGGGGCTGCACTACTACGAGCAGTACTTC. This codes for CASSSGLHYYEQYF. This chain uses TRBV19 with TRBJ2-7; D possibly uses TRBD1 or TRBD2 (5 bases each). The CDR3 runs to 14 residues. In germline, CDR1 is LNHDA, CDR2 SQIVND (reference sequence). Trimming took 5 bases from V and 3 from J, leaving 14 bases between them.